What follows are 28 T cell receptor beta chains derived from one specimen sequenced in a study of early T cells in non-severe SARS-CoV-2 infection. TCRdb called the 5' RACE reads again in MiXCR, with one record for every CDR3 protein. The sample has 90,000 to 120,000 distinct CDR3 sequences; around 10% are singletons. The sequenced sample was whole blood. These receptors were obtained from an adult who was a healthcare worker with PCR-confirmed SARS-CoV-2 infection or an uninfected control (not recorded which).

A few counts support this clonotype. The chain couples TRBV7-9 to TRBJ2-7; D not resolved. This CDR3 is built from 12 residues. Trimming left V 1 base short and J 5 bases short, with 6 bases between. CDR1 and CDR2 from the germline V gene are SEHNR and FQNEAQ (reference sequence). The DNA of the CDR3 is TGTGCCAGCAGCTTAGGCCTGAACGAGCAGTACTTC. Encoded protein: CASSLGLNEQYF.

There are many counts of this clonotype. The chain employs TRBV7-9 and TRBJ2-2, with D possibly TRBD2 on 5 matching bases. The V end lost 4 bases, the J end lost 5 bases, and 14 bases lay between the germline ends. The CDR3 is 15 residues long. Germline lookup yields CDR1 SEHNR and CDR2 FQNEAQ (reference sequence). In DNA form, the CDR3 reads TGTGCCAGCAGCTACTGGGGAGCGGATACCGGGGAGCTGTTTTTT. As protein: CASSYWGADTGELFF.

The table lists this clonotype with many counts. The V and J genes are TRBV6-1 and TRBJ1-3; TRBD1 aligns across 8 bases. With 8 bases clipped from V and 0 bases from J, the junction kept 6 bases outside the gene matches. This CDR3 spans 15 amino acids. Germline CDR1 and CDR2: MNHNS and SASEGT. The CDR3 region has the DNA TGTGCCAGCGCTTGGGACAGGAGCTCTGGAAACACCATATATTTT. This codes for CASAWDRSSGNTIYF.

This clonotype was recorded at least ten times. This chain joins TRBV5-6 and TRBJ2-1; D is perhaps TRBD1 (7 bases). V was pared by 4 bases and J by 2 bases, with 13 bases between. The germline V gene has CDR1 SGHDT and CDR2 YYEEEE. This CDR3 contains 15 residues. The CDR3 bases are TGTGCCAGCAGCCGCGGGACAGCTACCTACAATGAGCAGTTCTTC. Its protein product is CASSRGTATYNEQFF.

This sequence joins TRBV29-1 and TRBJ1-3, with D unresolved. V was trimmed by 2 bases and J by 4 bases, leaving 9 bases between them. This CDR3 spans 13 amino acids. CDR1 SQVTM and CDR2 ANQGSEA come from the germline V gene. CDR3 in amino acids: CSVELSQGNTIYF. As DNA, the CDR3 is TGCAGCGTTGAACTTAGTCAGGGAAACACCATATATTTT. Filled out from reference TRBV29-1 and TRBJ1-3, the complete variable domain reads SAVISQKPSRDICQRGTSLTIQCQVDSQVTMMFWYRQQPGQSLTLIATANQGSEATYESGFVIDKFPISRPNLTFSTLTVSNMSPEDSSIYLCSVELSQGNTIYFGEGSWLTVV.

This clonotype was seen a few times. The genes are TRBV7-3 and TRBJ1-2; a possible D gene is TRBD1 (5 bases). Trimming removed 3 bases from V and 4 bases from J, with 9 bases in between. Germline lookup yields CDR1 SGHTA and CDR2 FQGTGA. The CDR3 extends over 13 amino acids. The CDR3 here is CASSLGDFYGYTF. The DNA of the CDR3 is TGTGCCAGCAGCTTGGGGGATTTCTATGGCTACACCTTC. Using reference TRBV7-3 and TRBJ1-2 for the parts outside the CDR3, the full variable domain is GAGVSQTPSNKVTEKGKYVELRCDPISGHTALYWYRQSLGQGPEFLIYFQGTGAADDSGLPNDRFFAVRPEGSVSTLKIQRTERGDSAVYLCASSLGDFYGYTFGSGTRLTVV.

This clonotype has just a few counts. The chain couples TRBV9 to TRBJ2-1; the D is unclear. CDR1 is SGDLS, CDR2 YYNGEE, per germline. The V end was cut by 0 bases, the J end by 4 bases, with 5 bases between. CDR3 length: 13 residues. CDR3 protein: CASSVESYNEQFF. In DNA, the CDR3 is TGTGCCAGCAGCGTAGAATCTTACAATGAGCAGTTCTTC. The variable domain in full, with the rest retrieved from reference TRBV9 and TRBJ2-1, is DSGVTQTPKHLITATGQRVTLRCSPRSGDLSVYWYQQSLDQGLQFLIQYYNGEERAKGNILERFSAQQFPDLHSELNLSSLELGDSALYFCASSVESYNEQFFGPGTRLTVL.

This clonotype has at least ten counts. The CDR3 DNA reads TGTGCCATCAGTGGAAGGGGGACTAGCACAGATACGCAGTATTTT. The encoded protein is CAISGRGTSTDTQYF. V gene TRBV10-3 combines with J gene TRBJ2-3; the D gene could be TRBD1 or TRBD2 (6 bases each). This CDR3 has 15 residues. The germline V and J ends were trimmed by 4 bases and 0 bases, with 11 bases remaining between them. Germline lookup yields CDR1 ENHRY and CDR2 SYGVKD.

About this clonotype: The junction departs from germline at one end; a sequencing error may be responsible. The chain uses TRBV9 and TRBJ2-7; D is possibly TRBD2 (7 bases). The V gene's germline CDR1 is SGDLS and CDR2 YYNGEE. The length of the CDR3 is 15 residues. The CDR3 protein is CASSVEGRGFDEQYF. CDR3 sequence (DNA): TGTGCCAGTAGCGTAGAGGGGAGGGGGTTCGACGAGCAGTACTTC.

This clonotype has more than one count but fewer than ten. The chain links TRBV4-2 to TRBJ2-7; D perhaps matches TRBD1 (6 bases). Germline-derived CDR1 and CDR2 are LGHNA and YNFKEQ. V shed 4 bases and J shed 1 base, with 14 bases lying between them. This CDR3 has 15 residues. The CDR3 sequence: CASSRSGDQSYEQYF. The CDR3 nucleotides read TGTGCCAGCAGCCGGTCAGGGGACCAATCCTACGAGCAGTACTTC.

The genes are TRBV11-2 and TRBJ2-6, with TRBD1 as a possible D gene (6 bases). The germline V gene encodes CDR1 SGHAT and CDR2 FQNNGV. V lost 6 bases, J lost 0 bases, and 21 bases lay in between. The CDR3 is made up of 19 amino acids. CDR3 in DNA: TGTGCCAGCAGGGATCCTTCGACAGGAGTTTTCTCTGGGGCCAACGTCCTGACTTTC. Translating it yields CASRDPSTGVFSGANVLTF.

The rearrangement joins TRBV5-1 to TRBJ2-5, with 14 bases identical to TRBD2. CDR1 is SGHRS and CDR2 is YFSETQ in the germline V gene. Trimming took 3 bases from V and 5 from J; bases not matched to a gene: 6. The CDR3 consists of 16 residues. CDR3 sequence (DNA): TGCGCCAGCAGCTCCCTGGGGACTAGCGGGAGCGAGACCCAGTACTTC. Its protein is CASSSLGTSGSETQYF.

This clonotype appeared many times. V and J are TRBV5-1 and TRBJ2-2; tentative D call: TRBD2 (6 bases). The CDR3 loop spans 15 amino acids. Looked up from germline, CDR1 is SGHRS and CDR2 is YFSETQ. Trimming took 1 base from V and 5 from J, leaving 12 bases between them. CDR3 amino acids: CASSLQPAGTGELFF. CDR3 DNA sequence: TGCGCCAGCAGCTTGCAGCCAGCGGGTACCGGGGAGCTGTTTTTT.

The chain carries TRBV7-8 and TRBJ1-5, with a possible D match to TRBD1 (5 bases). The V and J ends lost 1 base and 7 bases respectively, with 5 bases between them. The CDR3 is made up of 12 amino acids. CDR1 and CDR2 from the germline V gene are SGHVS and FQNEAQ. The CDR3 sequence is CASSLGGQPQHF. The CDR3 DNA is TGTGCCAGCAGCTTAGGGGGGCAGCCCCAGCATTTT.

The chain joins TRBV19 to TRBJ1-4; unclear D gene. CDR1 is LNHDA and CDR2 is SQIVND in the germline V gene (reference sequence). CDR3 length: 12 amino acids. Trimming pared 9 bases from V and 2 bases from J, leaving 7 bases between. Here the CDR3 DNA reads TGTGCCAGGGGCTCGACTAATGAAAAACTGTTTTTT. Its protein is CARGSTNEKLFF.

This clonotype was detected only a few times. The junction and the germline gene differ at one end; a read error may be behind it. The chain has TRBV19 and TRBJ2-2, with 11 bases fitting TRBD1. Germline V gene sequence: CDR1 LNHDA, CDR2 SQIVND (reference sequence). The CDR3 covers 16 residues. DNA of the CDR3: TGTGCCAGTAGTAAAGGACAGGGGGCGAAGACCGGGGAGCTGTTTTTT. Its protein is CASSKGQGAKTGELFF.

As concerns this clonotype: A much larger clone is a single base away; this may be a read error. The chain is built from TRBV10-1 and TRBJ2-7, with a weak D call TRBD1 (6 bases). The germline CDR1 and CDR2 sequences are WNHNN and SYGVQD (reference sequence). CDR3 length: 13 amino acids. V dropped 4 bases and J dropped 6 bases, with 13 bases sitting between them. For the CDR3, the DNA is TGCGCCAGCAGTGGGGGGACACGGTGCGAGCAGTACTTC. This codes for CASSGGTRCEQYF.

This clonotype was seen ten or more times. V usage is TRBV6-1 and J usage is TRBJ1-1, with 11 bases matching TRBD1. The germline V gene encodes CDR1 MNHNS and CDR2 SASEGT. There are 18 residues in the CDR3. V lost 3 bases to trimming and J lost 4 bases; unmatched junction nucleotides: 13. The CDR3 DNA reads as TGTGCCAGCAGTGACAGGACAGGGGGCCCGGTTGGGGGCACTGAAGCTTTCTTT. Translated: CASSDRTGGPVGGTEAFF.

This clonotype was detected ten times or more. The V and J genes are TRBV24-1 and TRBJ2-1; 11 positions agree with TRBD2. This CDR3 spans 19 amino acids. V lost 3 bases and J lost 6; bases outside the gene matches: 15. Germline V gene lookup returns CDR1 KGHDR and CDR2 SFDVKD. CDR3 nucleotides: TGTGCCACCAGTGATCCCGACGAGGATGCTAGCGGGAGGTCCAATGAGCAGTTCTTC. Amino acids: CATSDPDEDASGRSNEQFF.

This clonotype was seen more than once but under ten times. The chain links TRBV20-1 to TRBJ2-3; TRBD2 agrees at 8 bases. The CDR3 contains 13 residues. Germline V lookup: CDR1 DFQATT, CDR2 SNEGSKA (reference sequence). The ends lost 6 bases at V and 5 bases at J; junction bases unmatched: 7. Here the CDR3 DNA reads TGCAGTGCCCCCGGACTAGCAGGAGATACGCAGTATTTT. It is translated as CSAPGLAGDTQYF.

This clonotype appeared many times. The CDR3 region has the DNA TGCAGTGCTAGAGGTGGGACTCAGAGAGGGGAGCAGTTCTTC. This encodes CSARGGTQRGEQFF. The chain uses TRBV20-1 and TRBJ2-1; maybe TRBD2 (6 bases). Germline V gives CDR1 DFQATT, CDR2 SNEGSKA (reference sequence). The germline V and J ends were trimmed by 1 base and 10 bases, with 17 bases remaining between them. This CDR3 spans 14 amino acids.

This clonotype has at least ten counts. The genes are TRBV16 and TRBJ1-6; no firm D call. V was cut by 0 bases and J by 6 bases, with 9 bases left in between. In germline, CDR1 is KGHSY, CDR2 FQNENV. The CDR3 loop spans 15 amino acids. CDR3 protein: CASSQSGGINSPLHF. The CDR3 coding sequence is TGTGCCAGCAGCCAATCGGGCGGAATTAATTCACCCCTCCACTTT.

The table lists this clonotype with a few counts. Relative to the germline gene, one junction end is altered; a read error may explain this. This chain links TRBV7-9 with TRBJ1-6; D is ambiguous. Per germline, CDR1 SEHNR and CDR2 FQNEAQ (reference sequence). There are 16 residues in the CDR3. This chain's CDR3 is CASNLNPDSANSPLHF. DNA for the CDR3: TGTGCCAGCAACTTAAACCCCGACTCAGCCAATTCACCCCTCCACTTT.

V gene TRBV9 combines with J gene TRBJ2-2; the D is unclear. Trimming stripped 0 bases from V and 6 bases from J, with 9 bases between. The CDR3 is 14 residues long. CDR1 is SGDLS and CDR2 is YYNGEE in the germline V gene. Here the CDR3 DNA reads TGTGCCAGCAGCGTAGGGGATAAACCCGGGGAGCTGTTTTTT. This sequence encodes CASSVGDKPGELFF. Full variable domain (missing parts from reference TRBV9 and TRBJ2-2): DSGVTQTPKHLITATGQRVTLRCSPRSGDLSVYWYQQSLDQGLQFLIQYYNGEERAKGNILERFSAQQFPDLHSELNLSSLELGDSALYFCASSVGDKPGELFFGEGSRLTVL.

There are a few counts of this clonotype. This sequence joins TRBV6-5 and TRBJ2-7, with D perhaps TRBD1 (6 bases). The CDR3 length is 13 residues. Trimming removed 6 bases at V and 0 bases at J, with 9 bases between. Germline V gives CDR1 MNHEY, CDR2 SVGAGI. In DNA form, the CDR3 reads TGTGCCAGCAGCTCAGGGGTCTCCTACGAGCAGTACTTC. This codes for CASSSGVSYEQYF.

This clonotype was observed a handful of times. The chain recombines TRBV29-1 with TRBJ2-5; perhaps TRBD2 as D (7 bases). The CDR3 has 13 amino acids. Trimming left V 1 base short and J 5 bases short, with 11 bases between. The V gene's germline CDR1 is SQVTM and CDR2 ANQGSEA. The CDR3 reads CSVEGRGRETQYF. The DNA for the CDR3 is TGCAGCGTTGAAGGGCGGGGGCGGGAGACCCAGTACTTC.

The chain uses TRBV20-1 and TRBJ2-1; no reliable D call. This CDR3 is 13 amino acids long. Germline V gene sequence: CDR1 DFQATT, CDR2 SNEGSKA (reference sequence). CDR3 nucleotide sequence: TGCGGAACCCGGGCCCAATTATACAATGAGCAGTTCTTC. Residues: CGTRAQLYNEQFF.

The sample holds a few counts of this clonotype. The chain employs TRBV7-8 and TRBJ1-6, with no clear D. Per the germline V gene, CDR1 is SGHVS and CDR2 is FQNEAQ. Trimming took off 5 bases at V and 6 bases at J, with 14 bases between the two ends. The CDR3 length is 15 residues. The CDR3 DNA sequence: TGTGCCAGCAGCCTAGAAGGCTATGGTAATTCACCCCTCCACTTT. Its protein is CASSLEGYGNSPLHF.